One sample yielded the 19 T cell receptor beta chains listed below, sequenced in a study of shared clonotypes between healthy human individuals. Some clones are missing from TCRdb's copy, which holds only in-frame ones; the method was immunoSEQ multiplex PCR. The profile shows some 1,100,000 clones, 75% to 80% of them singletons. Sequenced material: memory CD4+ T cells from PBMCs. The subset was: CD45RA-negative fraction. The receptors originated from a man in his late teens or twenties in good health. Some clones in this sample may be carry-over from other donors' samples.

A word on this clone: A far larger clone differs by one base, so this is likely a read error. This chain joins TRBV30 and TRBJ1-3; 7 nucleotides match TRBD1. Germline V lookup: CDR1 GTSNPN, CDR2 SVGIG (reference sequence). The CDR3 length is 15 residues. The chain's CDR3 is CAWRRDRLHGSTIYF. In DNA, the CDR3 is TGTGCCTGGAGGCGGGACAGATTGCATGGAAGCACCATATATTTT.

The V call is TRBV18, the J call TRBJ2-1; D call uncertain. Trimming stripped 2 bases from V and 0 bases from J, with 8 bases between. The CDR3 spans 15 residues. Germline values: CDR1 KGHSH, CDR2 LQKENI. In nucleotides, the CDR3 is TGTGCCAGCTCACCAACGCATAGCTCCTACAATGAGCAGTTCTTC. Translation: CASSPTHSSYNEQFF.

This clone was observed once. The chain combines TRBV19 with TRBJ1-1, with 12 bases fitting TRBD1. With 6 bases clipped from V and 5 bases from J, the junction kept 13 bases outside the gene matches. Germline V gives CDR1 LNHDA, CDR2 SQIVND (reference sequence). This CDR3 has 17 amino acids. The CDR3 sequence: CASRKIRDRGHSTEAFF. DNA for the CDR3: TGTGCCAGTAGGAAAATCCGGGACAGGGGGCATTCAACTGAAGCTTTCTTT.

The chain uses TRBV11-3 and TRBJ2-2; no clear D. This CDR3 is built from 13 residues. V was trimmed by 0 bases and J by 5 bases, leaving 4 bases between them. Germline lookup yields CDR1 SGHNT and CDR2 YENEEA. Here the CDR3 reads CASSLDVTGELFF. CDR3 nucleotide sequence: TGTGCCAGCAGCTTAGACGTAACCGGGGAGCTGTTTTTT.

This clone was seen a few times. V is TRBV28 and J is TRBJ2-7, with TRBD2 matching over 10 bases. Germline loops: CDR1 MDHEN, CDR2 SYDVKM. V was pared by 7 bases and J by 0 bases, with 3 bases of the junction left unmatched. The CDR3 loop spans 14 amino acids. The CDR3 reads CASTLAGASYEQYF. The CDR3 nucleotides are TGTGCCAGCACCCTAGCGGGGGCCTCCTACGAGCAGTACTTC.

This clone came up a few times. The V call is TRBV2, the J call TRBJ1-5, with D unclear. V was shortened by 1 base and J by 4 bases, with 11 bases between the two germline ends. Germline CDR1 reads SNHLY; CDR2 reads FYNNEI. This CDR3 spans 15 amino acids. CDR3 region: CASSEGRQQNQPQHF. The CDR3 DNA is TGTGCCAGCAGTGAAGGTCGGCAGCAGAATCAGCCCCAGCATTTT.

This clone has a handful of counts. The CDR3 sequence is CASSWDPQETQYF. The CDR3 DNA follows: TGTGCCAGCAGTTGGGACCCCCAAGAGACCCAGTACTTC. The chain carries TRBV5-4 and TRBJ2-5; D tentatively fits TRBD1 or TRBD2 (5 bases each). V dropped 5 bases and J dropped 1 base, with 9 bases sitting between them. The CDR3 sequence is 13 residues long. Germline values: CDR1 SGHNT, CDR2 YYREEE (reference sequence).

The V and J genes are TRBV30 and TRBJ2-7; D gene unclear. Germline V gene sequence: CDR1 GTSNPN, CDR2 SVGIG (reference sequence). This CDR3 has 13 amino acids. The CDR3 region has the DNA TGTGCGCTGGAACAAGGCCTCTCCTACGAGCAGTACTTC. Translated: CALEQGLSYEQYF. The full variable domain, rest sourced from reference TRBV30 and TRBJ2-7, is SQTIHQWPATLVQPVGSPLSLECTVEGTSNPNLYWYRQAAGRGLQLLFYSVGIGQISSEVPQNLSASRPQDRQFILSSKKLLLSDSGFYLCALEQGLSYEQYFGPGTRLTVT.

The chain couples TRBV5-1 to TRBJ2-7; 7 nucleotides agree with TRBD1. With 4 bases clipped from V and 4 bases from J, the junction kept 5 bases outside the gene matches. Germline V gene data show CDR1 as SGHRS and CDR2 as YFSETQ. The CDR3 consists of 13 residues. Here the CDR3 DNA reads TGCGCCAGCAGCCCGGGACAGTTTTACGAGCAGTACTTC. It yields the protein CASSPGQFYEQYF.

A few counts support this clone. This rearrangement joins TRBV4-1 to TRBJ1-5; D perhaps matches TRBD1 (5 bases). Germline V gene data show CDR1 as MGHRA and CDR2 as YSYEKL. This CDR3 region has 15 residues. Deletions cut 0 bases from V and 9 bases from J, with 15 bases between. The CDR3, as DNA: TGCGCCAGCAGCCAAGATTTGTGGGGGATAGGGCCCCAGCATTTT. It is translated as CASSQDLWGIGPQHF.

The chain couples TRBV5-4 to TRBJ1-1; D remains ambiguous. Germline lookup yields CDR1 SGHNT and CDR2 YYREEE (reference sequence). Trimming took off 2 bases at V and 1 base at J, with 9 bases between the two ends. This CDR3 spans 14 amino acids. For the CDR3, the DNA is TGTGCCAGCAGCTTAGAAGGCTGGAACACTGAAGCTTTCTTT. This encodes CASSLEGWNTEAFF.

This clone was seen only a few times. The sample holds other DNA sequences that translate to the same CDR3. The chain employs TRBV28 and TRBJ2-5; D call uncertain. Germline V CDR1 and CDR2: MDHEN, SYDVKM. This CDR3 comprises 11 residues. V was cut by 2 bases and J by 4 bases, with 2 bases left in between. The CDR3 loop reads CASSLRETQYF. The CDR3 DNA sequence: TGTGCCAGCAGTTTAAGAGAGACCCAGTACTTC.

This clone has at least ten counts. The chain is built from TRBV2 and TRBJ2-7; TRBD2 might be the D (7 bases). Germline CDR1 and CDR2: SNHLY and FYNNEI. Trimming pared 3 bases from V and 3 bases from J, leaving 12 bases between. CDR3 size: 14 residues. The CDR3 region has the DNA TGTGCCAGCAGTGATTACGGGGGGCTCTACGAGCAGTACTTC. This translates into CASSDYGGLYEQYF.

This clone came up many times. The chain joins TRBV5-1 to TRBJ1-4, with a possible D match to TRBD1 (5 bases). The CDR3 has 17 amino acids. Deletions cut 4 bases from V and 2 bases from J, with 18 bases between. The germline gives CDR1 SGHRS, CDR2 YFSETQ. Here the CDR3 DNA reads TGCGCCAGCAGCGCGGACCTTGGGGGGGTTACTAATGAAAAACTGTTTTTT. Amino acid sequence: CASSADLGGVTNEKLFF.

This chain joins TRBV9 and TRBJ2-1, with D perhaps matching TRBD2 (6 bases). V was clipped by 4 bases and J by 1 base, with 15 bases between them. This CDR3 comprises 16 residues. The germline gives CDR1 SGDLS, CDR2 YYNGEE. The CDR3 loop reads CASSPRGGRSYNEQFF. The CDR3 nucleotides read TGTGCCAGCAGCCCCCGTGGGGGGAGGTCCTACAATGAGCAGTTCTTC. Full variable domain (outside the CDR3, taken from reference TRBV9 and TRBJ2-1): DSGVTQTPKHLITATGQRVTLRCSPRSGDLSVYWYQQSLDQGLQFLIQYYNGEERAKGNILERFSAQQFPDLHSELNLSSLELGDSALYFCASSPRGGRSYNEQFFGPGTRLTVL.

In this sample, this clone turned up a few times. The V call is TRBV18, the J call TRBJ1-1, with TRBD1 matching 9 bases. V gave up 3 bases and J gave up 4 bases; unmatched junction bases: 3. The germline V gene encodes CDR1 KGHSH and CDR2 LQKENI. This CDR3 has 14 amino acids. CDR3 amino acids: CASSPGQGVTEAFF. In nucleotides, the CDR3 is TGTGCCAGCTCACCGGGACAGGGAGTCACTGAAGCTTTCTTT.

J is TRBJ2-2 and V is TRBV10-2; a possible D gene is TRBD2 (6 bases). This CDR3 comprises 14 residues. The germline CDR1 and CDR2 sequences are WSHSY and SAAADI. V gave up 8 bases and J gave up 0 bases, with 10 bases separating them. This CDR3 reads CASAGRSNTGELFF. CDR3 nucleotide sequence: TGCGCCAGCGCGGGACGCTCGAACACCGGGGAGCTGTTTTTT.

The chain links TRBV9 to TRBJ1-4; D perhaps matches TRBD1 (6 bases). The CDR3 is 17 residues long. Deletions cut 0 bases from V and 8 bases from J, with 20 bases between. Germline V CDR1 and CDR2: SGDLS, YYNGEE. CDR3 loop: CASSVGDSAGAKEKLFF. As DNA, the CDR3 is TGTGCCAGCAGCGTAGGTGATTCGGCAGGGGCAAAGGAAAAACTGTTTTTT.

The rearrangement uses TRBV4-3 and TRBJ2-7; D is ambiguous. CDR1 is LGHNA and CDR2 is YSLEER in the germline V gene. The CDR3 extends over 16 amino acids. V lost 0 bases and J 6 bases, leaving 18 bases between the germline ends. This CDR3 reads CASSQEGWAGRGEQYF. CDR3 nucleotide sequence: TGCGCCAGCAGCCAAGAGGGATGGGCAGGCCGCGGCGAGCAGTACTTC.